The clone carrying this T cell receptor (beta chain) was recorded a few times. V trimming: 3 bases; J trimming: 3 bases; junction bases outside the gene matches: 3. Germline CDR1 SGHRS, CDR2 YFSETQ. This CDR3 region has 14 residues. This entry belongs to a study of blood T cells in healthy people across ages. Total RNA extracted from each sample amounted to at least 6 micrograms. A second PCR of roughly 6 to 12 cycles used a sample-barcoded 5' primer and a J-beta primer mix. MiXCR was run by TCRdb on the 5' RACE reads, yielding one entry per CDR3 protein. The sample includes some 1,000,000 distinct CDR3 sequences, roughly 24% of them seen just once. The same data also contributed to another study, on T cells of mothers and their children. This second report adds: At a sensitivity of about 100 clones per million clonotypes, no persistent microchimeric T cell clones appeared.

The TCR comes from a girl aged 2-10 years in good health. The chain couples TRBV5-1 to TRBJ2-7; 10 bases map to TRBD2. Sample: blood. CDR3 region: CASSSSGSYYEQYF. DNA for the CDR3: TGCGCCAGCAGCTCTAGCGGGAGTTACTACGAGCAGTACTTC.